Listed here are 14 T cell receptor beta chains from one sample, sequenced in a study of regulatory T cells in long-lasting Graves disease. Documented time point: newly diagnosed GD, antithyroid drugs for less than 3 months. PBMC-derived RNA was used for the TCR library. Arm-PCR of CDR3 regions and iRepertoire HTBI primers were used to build TCR beta libraries. MiXCR, applied by TCRdb to the multiplex PCR reads, yields one record per CDR3 protein. The sample lists roughly 400,000 distinct CDR3 sequences; about 15% were seen once. The data also belong to a second study, concerning T cells in Graves' hyperthyroidism and ophthalmopathy.

Sequencing was performed on peripheral blood mononuclear cells (PBMCs), taken at new diagnosis, from a patient treated with antithyroid drugs. The receptor set was obtained from a woman aged 40 to 50 with Graves disease.

The sample holds many counts of this clonotype. The chain couples TRBV14 to TRBJ2-3; no definite D call. V was pared by 0 bases and J by 0 bases, with 10 bases between. Looked up from germline, CDR1 is SGHDN and CDR2 is FVKESK. The length of the CDR3 is 16 residues. CDR3 coding DNA: TGTGCCAGCAGCCAAGATTGGCAGTTTAGCACAGATACGCAGTATTTT. This sequence encodes CASSQDWQFSTDTQYF.

This clonotype has a count of ten or more. The rearrangement joins TRBV20-1 to TRBJ2-7; TRBD1 matches 8 bases. J was trimmed by 1 base and V by 2 bases; bases with no gene match: 4. Germline CDR1 reads DFQATT; CDR2 reads SNEGSKA (reference sequence). The CDR3 spans 14 residues. This chain's CDR3 is CSARPGTGSYEQYF. CDR3 DNA: TGCAGTGCTAGACCCGGGACAGGATCCTACGAGCAGTACTTC.

This clonotype occurred many times. The chain couples TRBV27 to TRBJ2-7, with 7 nucleotides matching TRBD1. Germline V gives CDR1 MNHEY, CDR2 SMNVEV (reference sequence). The CDR3 is made up of 14 amino acids. Unmatched junction bases numbered 6, after V lost 3 bases and J lost 4 bases. In DNA form, the CDR3 reads TGTGCCAGCAGTTTGAGTAGGGGGCTATACGAGCAGTACTTC. It specifies CASSLSRGLYEQYF.

In this sample, this clonotype turned up many times. V gene TRBV7-8 combines with J gene TRBJ2-3, with 7 nucleotides matching TRBD1. The length of the CDR3 is 16 residues. V was pared by 5 bases and J by 2 bases, with 10 bases of the junction left unmatched. In germline, CDR1 is SGHVS, CDR2 FQNEAQ. The CDR3 is CASSPGVDRATDTQYF. CDR3 in DNA: TGTGCCAGCAGCCCTGGGGTCGACAGGGCCACAGATACGCAGTATTTT.

This clonotype was found many times. V and J are TRBV6-1 and TRBJ2-3; D gene unclear. The V end was cut by 6 bases, the J end by 2 bases, with 15 bases between. The CDR3 length is 15 residues. CDR1 is MNHNS, CDR2 SASEGT, per germline. The CDR3 coding sequence is TGTGCCAGCAGCCCCGGCCGGAGTTTCACAGATACGCAGTATTTT. The encoded protein is CASSPGRSFTDTQYF.

A note on this clonotype: A junction boundary mismatches the germline segment, possibly from a read error. The V and J genes are TRBV13 and TRBJ1-2, with a weak D call TRBD1 (6 bases). The V gene's germline CDR1 is PRHDT and CDR2 FYEKMQ (reference sequence). The length of the CDR3 is 15 residues. The chain's CDR3 is CASSLAQTGRYGYAF. The CDR3 coding sequence is TGTGCCAGCAGCTTAGCCCAGACAGGACGCTATGGCTACGCCTTC.

J is TRBJ1-1 and V is TRBV18; the D is unclear. V lost 3 bases and J 4 bases, leaving 12 bases between the germline ends. The CDR3 runs to 14 residues. Per germline, CDR1 KGHSH and CDR2 LQKENI. CDR3 nucleotides: TGTGCCAGCTCACCCCTCGCGGCAACCACTGAAGCTTTCTTT. Translating it yields CASSPLAATTEAFF. The entire variable domain, with the rest obtained from reference TRBV18 and TRBJ1-1, is as follows: NAGVMQNPRHLVRRRGQEARLRCSPMKGHSHVYWYRQLPEEGLKFMVYLQKENIIDESGMPKERFSAEFPKEGPSILRIQQVVRGDSAAYFCASSPLAATTEAFFGQGTRLTVV.

This clonotype was detected ten times or more. The J gene is TRBJ2-2, the V gene TRBV7-2, with D uncertain. Germline V CDR1 and CDR2: SGHTA, FQGNSA. The CDR3 has 13 amino acids. Trimming took off 1 base at V and 5 bases at J, with 5 bases between the two ends. This CDR3 is CASSLDPTGELFF. CDR3 nucleotide sequence: TGTGCCAGCAGCTTAGATCCAACCGGGGAGCTGTTTTTT.

The rearrangement uses TRBV7-3 and TRBJ2-1; 9 bases agree with TRBD2. Germline V gene data show CDR1 as SGHTA and CDR2 as FQGTGA. Trimming removed 2 bases from V and 9 bases from J; junction bases left unmatched: 5. CDR3 length: 14 amino acids. CDR3 sequence reads: CASSLRGAGGEQFF. Written as DNA, the CDR3 is TGTGCCAGCAGCTTACGAGGAGCGGGAGGTGAGCAGTTCTTC.

This clonotype came up many times. The J gene is TRBJ1-2, the V gene TRBV6-1; D perhaps matches TRBD1 (5 bases). The germline gives CDR1 MNHNS, CDR2 SASEGT. The length of the CDR3 is 16 residues. V was trimmed by 7 bases and J by 5 bases, leaving 23 bases between them. The chain's CDR3 is CASTRRETQKGYGYTF. CDR3 bases: TGTGCCAGCACCCGACGAGAAACCCAAAAGGGGTATGGCTACACCTTC.

There are many counts of this clonotype. This chain uses TRBV28 with TRBJ2-1; the match to TRBD1 covers 9 bases. The CDR3 is 15 amino acids. The germline gives CDR1 MDHEN, CDR2 SYDVKM. J gave up 4 bases and V 6 bases, and 7 bases lay outside the gene matches. In DNA form, the CDR3 reads TGTGCCAGCAGACTTGGGACAGGGAGATACAATGAGCAGTTCTTC. Amino acid sequence: CASRLGTGRYNEQFF.

This clonotype showed up just a few times. The genes are TRBV28 and TRBJ2-7; 10 bases map to TRBD2. This CDR3 has 13 residues. Unmatched junction bases numbered 5, after V lost 8 bases and J lost 4 bases. Germline V CDR1 and CDR2: MDHEN, SYDVKM. The DNA for the CDR3 is TGTGCCAGCGCCGGGACTAGCGAGTACGAGCAGTACTTC. Translating gives CASAGTSEYEQYF.

This clonotype was detected many times. The CDR3 is CASSVTGFNTEAFF. CDR3 bases: TGTGCCAGTAGTGTCACAGGGTTTAACACTGAAGCTTTCTTT. V gene TRBV19 combines with J gene TRBJ1-1; tentative D call: TRBD1 (6 bases). Trimming removed 5 bases from V and 2 bases from J, with 12 bases in between. Germline V gives CDR1 LNHDA, CDR2 SQIVND (reference sequence). The CDR3 consists of 14 residues.

With respect to this clonotype: A much larger clone lies a single base off, so this may be a read error. The chain couples TRBV6-2 or TRBV6-3 to TRBJ2-1, with 10 bases identical to TRBD1. Germline-derived CDR1 and CDR2 are MNHEY and SVGEGT. The CDR3 runs to 17 residues. CDR3 DNA: TGTGCCAGCAGACTCGACAGGGGGCGAATCACCTACAATGGGCAGTTCTTC. Amino acids: CASRLDRGRITYNGQFF.